Below, one T cell receptor beta chain is given with its context. With 4 bases clipped from V and 4 bases from J, the junction kept 2 bases outside the gene matches. The CDR3 contains 14 residues. The germline CDR1 and CDR2 sequences are MGHRA and YSYEKL. Original handling: Nucleated cell counts were estimated from reference gene primer amplification. Here immunoSEQ multiplex PCR was the method, and the copy in TCRdb shows in-frame clones only, minus some. Clone size and the V and J calls come from that table; the DNA yielded D and trimming. The table lists 350,000 to 450,000 clones, about 89% of them singletons. These data belong to a study of blood T cell repertoires in COVID-19. Study-level information: Sites in the United States, Italy and Spain provided acute and convalescent COVID-19 samples. T cells, B-cell-depleted T cells, or PBMCs provided the cDNA or gDNA that served as material.

This sequence joins TRBV4-1 and TRBJ1-1; 11 positions agree with TRBD1. Source material: peripheral blood. This clonotype was sampled from a man aged 40-49 years with acute or convalescent COVID-19. CDR3 in amino acids: CASSPGQGGTEAFF. Here the CDR3 DNA reads TGCGCCAGCAGCCCGGGACAGGGGGGCACTGAAGCTTTCTTT.